This T cell receptor (beta chain) was captured in a study of T-cell memory formation after mild COVID-19. From the 5' RACE reads, TCRdb called clonotypes with MiXCR, one entry per CDR3 protein. The sample contains roughly 620,000 distinct CDR3 sequences, 15% to 20% of which appear only once. In its sample, this clonotype was seen a few times. Its target is not known. Whole-study results and caveats: Clones that contracted from day 15 to 85 were balanced CD4/CD8, while later expanders leaned CD4+.

This sequence originates from an adult woman who had mild COVID-19 (a few samples of this study predate the infection). Cell type and time point are not known. The specimen was PBMCs or a T cell subset sorted from them (not recorded which).

Here the CDR3 reads CASSPEGTTDTQYF. CDR3 nucleotide sequence: TGCGCCAGCAGCCCTGAGGGGACTACAGATACGCAGTATTTT. The chain employs TRBV5-1 and TRBJ2-3; D perhaps matches TRBD2 (6 bases). The CDR3 is 14 amino acids. From germline, CDR1 is SGHRS and CDR2 YFSETQ. V was cut by 4 bases and J by 3 bases, with 12 bases left in between.